This entry lists 21 T cell receptor beta chains sequenced from one sample in a study of cytomegalovirus exposure and HLA in healthy donors. The protocol was immunoSEQ multiplex PCR, while the TCRdb copy is restricted to in-frame clones and leaves out a portion. The table lists approximately 150,000 clones, approximately 90% of them singletons. The sequencing input was PBMCs. The receptors were gathered from a man between 18 and 35 years old in good health and CMV-seronegative.

V gene TRBV5-4 combines with J gene TRBJ2-7; maybe TRBD2 (6 bases). The CDR3 runs to 16 residues. The V gene's germline CDR1 is SGHNT and CDR2 YYREEE (reference sequence). V lost 2 bases and J 2 bases, leaving 17 bases between the germline ends. CDR3 loop: CASSFAGTQGAYEQYF. The CDR3 DNA sequence: TGTGCCAGCAGCTTTGCCGGGACTCAAGGGGCCTACGAGCAGTACTTC. Full variable domain (remainder filled in from reference TRBV5-4 and TRBJ2-7): ETGVTQSPTHLIKTRGQQVTLRCSSQSGHNTVSWYQQALGQGPQFIFQYYREEENGRGNFPPRFSGLQFPNYSSELNVNALELDDSALYLCASSFAGTQGAYEQYFGPGTRLTVT.

The chain couples TRBV6-5 to TRBJ2-7, with D possibly TRBD1 on 5 matching bases. Germline-derived CDR1 and CDR2 are MNHEY and SVGAGI. Trimming removed 7 bases from V and 4 bases from J, with 14 bases in between. The CDR3 extends over 13 amino acids. The CDR3 DNA reads as TGTGCCAGCAAGGGCTCAGGGCGGTACGAGCAGTACGTC. This codes for CASKGSGRYEQYV.

The chain has TRBV11-2 and TRBJ2-5; D is unresolved. Germline loops: CDR1 SGHAT, CDR2 FQNNGV. The germline V and J ends were trimmed by 2 bases and 4 bases, with 8 bases remaining between them. This CDR3 spans 13 amino acids. Here the CDR3 reads CASSLLTRETQYF. CDR3 bases: TGTGCCAGCAGCTTATTGACACGAGAGACCCAGTACTTC.

The rearrangement links TRBV30 to TRBJ1-1; D gene ambiguous. This CDR3 is 11 amino acids long. CDR1 and CDR2 from the germline V gene are GTSNPN and SVGIG (reference sequence). Trimming pared 2 bases from V and 9 bases from J, leaving 10 bases between. As DNA, the CDR3 is TGTGCCTGGAGTTCCCAGTCCAAAGCTTTCTTT. It encodes CAWSSQSKAFF.

This chain uses TRBV19 with TRBJ1-2; 8 bases fit TRBD1. This CDR3 contains 15 residues. Germline loops: CDR1 LNHDA, CDR2 SQIVND (reference sequence). Trimming removed 7 bases from V and 4 bases from J; junction bases left unmatched: 11. CDR3 sequence (DNA): TGTGCCAGTACCAGGGGGCTCTCTCTCTTCTATGGCTACACCTTC. Its translation: CASTRGLSLFYGYTF.

The chain has TRBV9 and TRBJ2-1; D gene ambiguous. Per germline, CDR1 SGDLS and CDR2 YYNGEE. Between the trimmed V and J ends, which lost 0 bases and 0 bases, there was a span of 7 bases. The CDR3 has 15 amino acids. The CDR3 spells CASSVGPSSYNEQFF. In DNA form, the CDR3 reads TGTGCCAGCAGCGTAGGGCCTAGCTCCTACAATGAGCAGTTCTTC.

The V call is TRBV29-1, the J call TRBJ2-1; 8 nucleotides line up with TRBD2. Germline values: CDR1 SQVTM, CDR2 ANQGSEA. This CDR3 spans 13 amino acids. With 8 bases clipped from V and 8 bases from J, the junction kept 11 bases outside the gene matches. This CDR3 reads CSYTSGRGDEQFF. The CDR3 DNA follows: TGCAGCTACACTAGCGGCCGGGGGGATGAGCAGTTCTTC.

This clone was detected once. The chain has TRBV5-1 and TRBJ2-7, with a weak D call TRBD1 (6 bases). Germline V gives CDR1 SGHRS, CDR2 YFSETQ. This CDR3 is 14 amino acids long. The V end was cut by 4 bases, the J end by 1 base, with 12 bases between. CDR3 sequence reads: CASSLGDISYEQYF. The CDR3 DNA sequence: TGCGCCAGCAGCCTGGGGGACATTTCCTACGAGCAGTACTTC.

The V gene is TRBV27, the J gene TRBJ1-1; D perhaps matches TRBD1 (5 bases). This CDR3 contains 14 residues. Trimming removed 5 bases at V and 1 base at J, with 11 bases between. Germline values: CDR1 MNHEY, CDR2 SMNVEV (reference sequence). CDR3 amino acids: CASSVRAPNTEAFF. CDR3 DNA sequence: TGTGCCAGCAGTGTCAGGGCTCCGAACACTGAAGCTTTCTTT.

This clone was recorded a few times. This chain connects TRBV7-9 to TRBJ1-5, with 7 positions matching TRBD1. This CDR3 has 17 residues. Germline assignment: CDR1 SEHNR and CDR2 FQNEAQ (reference sequence). The V segment lost 0 bases and the J segment 7 bases; nucleotides outside the gene matches: 12. The CDR3 coding sequence is TGTGCCAGCAGCTTAGCCAGAGGGGGCTCAGGGGCACAGCCCCAGCATTTT. This encodes CASSLARGGSGAQPQHF.

The chain joins TRBV9 to TRBJ2-1; 8 bases are a match to TRBD2. The V gene's germline CDR1 is SGDLS and CDR2 YYNGEE. Germline trimming cut 0 bases from V and 5 bases from J; bases unmatched to any gene: 7. The CDR3 length is 16 residues. CDR3 bases: TGTGCCAGCAGCGTAGATTGGGCGGGAGGAAACAATGAGCAGTTCTTC. Translated, it gives CASSVDWAGGNNEQFF.

The chain combines TRBV6-5 with TRBJ2-3; 8 bases agree with TRBD1. Germline V gene lookup returns CDR1 MNHEY and CDR2 SVGAGI. This CDR3 is built from 15 residues. V dropped 2 bases and J dropped 5; count of bases not matched to a gene: 6. CDR3 amino acids: CASSYATGVGDTQYF. The CDR3 coding sequence is TGTGCCAGCAGTTACGCGACAGGGGTGGGAGATACGCAGTATTTT.

CDR3 sequence (DNA): TGCGCCAGCAGCTTGGCGGGTGAAAAACTGTTTTTT. Translating gives CASSLAGEKLFF. This chain joins TRBV5-1 and TRBJ1-4; D unclear. The CDR3 spans 12 residues. Looked up from germline, CDR1 is SGHRS and CDR2 is YFSETQ. The ends were cut back, 0 bases at V and 7 bases at J, with 4 bases in the middle.

This chain links TRBV5-1 with TRBJ2-1, with 8 bases identical to TRBD1. Germline CDR1 reads SGHRS; CDR2 reads YFSETQ. The CDR3 runs 14 residues. V was pared by 2 bases and J by 4 bases, with 2 bases of the junction left unmatched. The CDR3 region is CASSFRDRYNEQFF. The CDR3 nucleotides read TGCGCCAGCAGCTTCCGGGACAGGTACAATGAGCAGTTCTTC.

This chain uses TRBV18 with TRBJ2-1; possibly TRBD1 for D (6 bases). Germline V lookup: CDR1 KGHSH, CDR2 LQKENI. The V end lost 5 bases, the J end lost 7 bases, and 12 bases lay between the germline ends. The CDR3 length is 13 residues. This CDR3 is CASSGLGTNEQFF. The CDR3 DNA reads TGTGCCAGCTCAGGTCTTGGGACAAATGAGCAGTTCTTC.

The chain couples TRBV5-6 to TRBJ2-3; a weak D match, TRBD2 (5 bases). The CDR3 sequence is 17 residues long. Germline CDR1 and CDR2: SGHDT and YYEEEE. Trimming left V 2 bases short and J 2 bases short, with 18 bases between. The CDR3, as DNA: TGTGCCAGCAGCTTCTCAGCGGTGGCGATTCACACAGATACGCAGTATTTT. Its protein is CASSFSAVAIHTDTQYF.

In its sample, this clone was seen once. This sequence joins TRBV4-2 and TRBJ1-4; 10 nucleotides match TRBD1. There are 17 residues in the CDR3. The ends lost 1 base at V and 8 bases at J; junction bases unmatched: 10. From germline, CDR1 is LGHNA and CDR2 YNFKEQ. The CDR3 reads CASSQVGQGDRWEKLFF. The CDR3 nucleotides are TGTGCCAGCAGCCAAGTCGGACAGGGGGATCGATGGGAAAAACTGTTTTTT.

This chain links TRBV6-6 with TRBJ1-1; D not certain. Germline V gene sequence: CDR1 MNHNY, CDR2 SVGAGI (reference sequence). V shed 6 bases and J shed 6 bases, with 11 bases lying between them. The CDR3 spans 12 residues. This CDR3 is CASSLVASEAFF. The CDR3 nucleotides are TGTGCCAGCAGCCTAGTGGCGTCTGAAGCTTTCTTT.

DNA for the CDR3: TGTGCCACCAGCAGAGCTCAGGGTTTAACTGAAGCTTTCTTT. It is translated as CATSRAQGLTEAFF. The chain is built from TRBV15 and TRBJ1-1, with D possibly matching TRBD1 (5 bases). CDR1 is LNHNV and CDR2 is YYDKDF in the germline V gene (reference sequence). The CDR3 runs 14 residues. Trimming took 1 base from V and 5 from J, leaving 11 bases between them. Together with reference TRBV15 and TRBJ1-1, the CDR3 gives the full variable domain: DAMVIQNPRYQVTQFGKPVTLSCSQTLNHNVMYWYQQKSSQAPKLLFHYYDKDFNNEADTPDNFQSRRPNTSFCFLDIRSPGLGDTAMYLCATSRAQGLTEAFFGQGTRLTVV.

The table lists this clone with a few counts. The chain links TRBV5-4 to TRBJ2-4; TRBD2 aligns across 7 bases. With 4 bases clipped from V and 2 bases from J, the junction kept 9 bases outside the gene matches. This CDR3 is built from 16 residues. Germline V CDR1 and CDR2: SGHNT, YYREEE (reference sequence). The CDR3 loop reads CASSQDGGEPKNIQYF. The CDR3 DNA sequence: TGTGCCAGCAGCCAAGATGGGGGGGAACCCAAAAACATTCAGTACTTC.

The CDR3 DNA sequence: TGTGCCAGCAGCTCTAGGCGCCACTTCGAGCAGTACGTC. Translating gives CASSSRRHFEQYV. The chain joins TRBV5-6 to TRBJ2-7; D call uncertain. Germline V gene lookup returns CDR1 SGHDT and CDR2 YYEEEE. V lost 3 bases to trimming and J lost 6 bases, with 13 bases between them. The CDR3 covers 13 residues.